This paragraph covers one TCR beta chain sequence. Trimming at V came to 4 bases and at J to 7 bases, leaving 7 bases not matched to a gene. The germline V gene encodes CDR1 MNHNY and CDR2 SVGAGI (reference sequence). The CDR3 loop spans 14 amino acids. Positive magnetic bead selection was used to isolate CD4+ and CD8+ cells; purity was checked by flow cytometry. The data are from a study of somatic mutations in cytotoxic T cells in rheumatoid arthritis. Some clones are missing from TCRdb's copy, which holds only in-frame ones; the method was immunoSEQ multiplex PCR. This sample has more than 15,000 clones, with about four fifths found just once.

This clonotype was obtained from an adult with rheumatoid arthritis. The chain uses TRBV6-6 and TRBJ1-5; 7 bases are shared with TRBD1. The sequenced sample consisted of CD8+ T cells sorted from blood. The CDR3 sequence: CASSSRDSRQPQHF. In nucleotides, the CDR3 is TGTGCCAGCAGTTCAAGGGACAGTCGACAGCCCCAGCATTTT.